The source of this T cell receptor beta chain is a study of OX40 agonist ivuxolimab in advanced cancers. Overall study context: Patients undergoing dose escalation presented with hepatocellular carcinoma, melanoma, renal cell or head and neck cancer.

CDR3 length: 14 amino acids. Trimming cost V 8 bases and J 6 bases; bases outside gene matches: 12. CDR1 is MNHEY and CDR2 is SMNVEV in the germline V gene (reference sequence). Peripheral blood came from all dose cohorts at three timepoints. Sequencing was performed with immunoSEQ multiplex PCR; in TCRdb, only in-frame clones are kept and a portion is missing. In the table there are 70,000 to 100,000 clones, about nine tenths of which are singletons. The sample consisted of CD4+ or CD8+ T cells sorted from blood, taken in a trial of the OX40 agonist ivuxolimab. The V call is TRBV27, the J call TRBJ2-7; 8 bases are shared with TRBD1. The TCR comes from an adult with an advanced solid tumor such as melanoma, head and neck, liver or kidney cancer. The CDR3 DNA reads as TGTGCCAGCCTATTGAGGGACAGGAGGTTCGAGCAGTACTTC. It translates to CASLLRDRRFEQYF.